The rows below give T cell receptor beta chains drawn from one sample of a study of blood T cell repertoires in COVID-19. The repertoire was sequenced with immunoSEQ multiplex PCR; TCRdb's copy has only in-frame clones and lacks some. Among about 310,000 clones listed, around 90% were seen once. The sequenced material came from peripheral blood. Receptors were obtained from a woman in her 30s with COVID-19, enrolled during active disease. The CDR3 runs from the conserved cysteine through the conserved F or W. A D gene is named only where the DNA matches it firmly. A row's size may be missing; if present it is once, few, many or a size class.

J | V | size | D | CDR3 | DNA
TRBJ2-2 | TRBV6-6 | NA | TRBD2 | CASTPAGGNTGELFF | TGTGCCAGCACCCCAGCGGGAGGGAACACCGGGGAGCTGTTTTTT
TRBJ1-2 | TRBV12-3/TRBV12-4 | NA | TRBD1 | CASSFRDSGYTF | TGTGCCAGCAGTTTCCGGGACAGCGGGTACACCTTC
TRBJ1-5 | TRBV6-1 | NA | TRBD1 | CASSEGQGSFSDQPQHF | TGTGCCAGCAGTGAGGGACAGGGGAGTTTCTCGGATCAGCCCCAGCATTTT
TRBJ1-1 | TRBV7-6 | NA | NA | CASSLDPLGGNTEAFF | TGTGCCAGCAGCTTAGACCCTTTAGGGGGGAACACTGAAGCTTTCTTT
TRBJ2-3 | TRBV10-1 | NA | TRBD2 | CASSEGLAGITDTQYF | TGCGCCAGCAGTGAAGGGCTAGCGGGTATCACAGATACGCAGTATTTT
TRBJ2-2 | TRBV7-7 | NA | NA | CASSATRSPNTGELFF | TGTGCCAGCAGCGCGACTAGGTCACCGAACACCGGGGAGCTGTTTTTT
TRBJ2-5 | TRBV6-5 | NA | TRBD1 | CASSSRQGETQYF | TGTGCCAGCAGTTCCCGACAGGGAGAGACCCAGTACTTC
TRBJ2-2 | TRBV5-4 | NA | NA | CASSLERQAGGELFF | TGTGCCAGCAGCTTGGAGCGTCAGGCGGGCGGGGAGCTGTTTTTT
TRBJ2-5 | TRBV15 | NA | TRBD2 | CATSSPPGTSGTGETQYF | TGTGCCACCAGCAGTCCCCCCGGGACTAGCGGGACTGGGGAGACCCAGTACTTC
TRBJ2-1 | TRBV7-9 | NA | TRBD2 | CASSSPGLAGSEQFF | TGTGCCAGCAGTTCTCCGGGACTAGCGGGATCTGAGCAGTTCTTC
TRBJ1-2 | TRBV5-6 | NA | TRBD1 | CASSFTRGTSYGYTF | TGTGCCAGCAGCTTCACCAGGGGGACTAGCTATGGCTACACCTTC
TRBJ1-1 | TRBV19 | NA | TRBD1 | CASSPRQGAGTEAFF | TGTGCCAGTAGTCCCCGACAGGGAGCAGGGACTGAAGCTTTCTTT
TRBJ1-1 | TRBV6-5 | NA | NA | CATERDTEAFF | TGTGCCACCGAAAGAGACACTGAAGCTTTCTTT
TRBJ2-1 | TRBV27 | NA | NA | CASSSRGNEQFF | TGTGCCAGCAGTAGTAGGGGGAATGAGCAGTTCTTC
TRBJ2-5 | TRBV7-6 | once | NA | CASSLVSGTQYF | TGTGCCAGCAGCTTGGTTTCAGGGACCCAGTACTTC
TRBJ2-5 | TRBV24-1 | NA | TRBD2 | CATSDLVAGEQETQYF | TGTGCCACCAGTGATTTGGTAGCGGGAGAACAAGAGACCCAGTACTTC
TRBJ2-7 | TRBV18 | NA | TRBD2 | CASSPATSGYEQYF | TGTGCCAGCTCACCAGCGACTAGCGGATACGAGCAGTACTTC
TRBJ2-2 | TRBV2 | NA | NA | CASTGVSTNTGELFF | TGTGCCAGCACCGGGGTCTCGACGAACACCGGGGAGCTGTTTTTT
TRBJ2-7 | TRBV2 | NA | TRBD1 | CASSAAGGVTYEQYF | TGTGCCAGCAGCGCAGCAGGGGGCGTTACCTACGAGCAGTACTTC
TRBJ1-5 | TRBV2 | NA | NA | CASSFRPGGAQHF | TGTGCCAGCAGTTTCCGACCGGGGGGAGCCCAGCATTTT
TRBJ2-3 | TRBV2 | NA | NA | CASRVDIYSTDTQYF | TGTGCCAGCAGGGTCGACATATATAGCACAGATACGCAGTATTTT
TRBJ2-1 | TRBV11-3 | NA | TRBD2 | CASSLGLAGDYNEQFF | TGTGCCAGCAGCTTAGGACTAGCGGGAGATTATAATGAGCAGTTCTTC
TRBJ2-1 | TRBV5-1 | NA | NA | CASSWGGRYNEQFF | TGCGCCAGCAGCTGGGGGGGCAGATACAATGAGCAGTTCTTC
TRBJ1-2 | TRBV19 | NA | NA | CASTSGNYGYTF | TGTGCCAGTACCTCAGGGAACTATGGCTACACCTTC
TRBJ2-3 | TRBV3-1/TRBV3-2 | NA | TRBD2 | CASSQSTGTSGSPNLTDTQYF | TGTGCCAGCAGCCAATCCACCGGGACTAGCGGGAGCCCCAACCTCACAGATACGCAGTATTTT
TRBJ1-1 | TRBV19 | NA | NA | CASSIRSADTEAFF | TGTGCCAGTAGTATTAGGTCTGCGGACACTGAAGCTTTCTTT
TRBJ1-4 | TRBV30 | NA | NA | CAWRLTPGEKLFF | TGTGCCTGGAGACTCACCCCGGGGGAAAAACTGTTTTTT
TRBJ1-2 | TRBV2 | NA | NA | CASYGPPGYTF | TGTGCCAGCTACGGTCCCCCTGGCTACACCTTC
TRBJ1-2 | TRBV2 | NA | NA | CASSVQDNYGYTF | TGTGCCAGCAGTGTACAGGACAACTATGGCTACACCTTC
TRBJ2-1 | TRBV9 | NA | TRBD2 | CASSVASGVYNEQFF | TGTGCCAGCAGCGTAGCTAGCGGTGTCTACAATGAGCAGTTCTTC
TRBJ2-5 | TRBV11-2 | NA | TRBD2 | CASSFMMGGETQYF | TGTGCCAGCAGCTTTATGATGGGGGGGGAGACCCAGTACTTC
TRBJ1-6 | TRBV7-2 | NA | TRBD1 | CASSTQTGTYNSPLHF | TGTGCCAGCAGCACTCAGACAGGGACCTATAATTCACCCCTCCACTTT
TRBJ1-6 | TRBV5-1 | NA | TRBD1 | CASSPQGQGTNSPLHF | TGCGCCAGCAGCCCCCAGGGACAGGGAACAAATTCACCCCTCCACTTT
TRBJ1-4 | TRBV29-1 | few | TRBD1 | CSVDAGAGGDEKLFF | TGCAGCGTTGACGCAGGGGCAGGGGGCGATGAAAAACTGTTTTTT
TRBJ1-5 | TRBV6-5 | NA | TRBD1 | CASSYDRGRSNQPQHF | TGTGCCAGCAGTTACGACAGGGGCCGGAGCAATCAGCCCCAGCATTTT
TRBJ2-3 | TRBV5-1 | NA | TRBD1 | CASSFQGQVGTDTQYF | TGCGCCAGCAGCTTTCAGGGACAGGTAGGGACAGATACGCAGTATTTT
TRBJ2-7 | TRBV27 | NA | TRBD2 | CASRSLRTSAYEQYF | TGTGCCAGCAGATCCCTGAGGACTAGCGCCTACGAGCAGTACTTC
TRBJ1-2 | TRBV10-2 | NA | NA | CASTPYLEDGYTF | TGCGCCAGCACCCCGTACCTTGAGGATGGCTACACCTTC
TRBJ2-1 | TRBV10-1 | NA | TRBD1 | CASSDRGNSYNEQFF | TGCGCCAGCAGTGACAGGGGGAATTCCTACAATGAGCAGTTCTTC
TRBJ2-7 | TRBV10-2 | NA | NA | CATVSGETYEQYF | TGCGCCACCGTCAGTGGGGAGACCTACGAGCAGTACTTC
TRBJ1-5 | TRBV2 | many | TRBD1 | CASSRDRGVQPQHF | TGTGCCAGCTCCCGGGACAGGGGGGTTCAGCCCCAGCATTTT
TRBJ2-1 | TRBV10-3 | NA | NA | CAISESAGGTEQFF | TGTGCCATCAGTGAGTCGGCCGGAGGGACTGAGCAGTTCTTC
TRBJ2-7 | TRBV27 | NA | NA | CASSPKSSGTGAYEQYF | TGTGCCAGCAGTCCTAAGTCATCTGGGACGGGAGCCTACGAGCAGTACTTC
TRBJ2-2 | TRBV5-6 | once | TRBD1 | CASASTGFLPGELFF | TGTGCCAGCGCATCGACAGGGTTCCTGCCCGGGGAGCTGTTTTTT
TRBJ1-2 | TRBV19 | NA | NA | CASSIAGENYGYTF | TGTGCCAGTAGTATTGCAGGGGAGAACTATGGCTACACCTTC
TRBJ1-2 | TRBV3-1/TRBV3-2 | NA | TRBD1 | CASGGTGYGYTF | TGTGCCAGCGGTGGGACAGGCTATGGCTACACCTTC
TRBJ1-1 | TRBV5-1 | NA | NA | CASSLGAGGTEAFF | TGCGCCAGCAGCTTGGGTGCGGGTGGTACTGAAGCTTTCTTT
TRBJ2-3 | TRBV19 | NA | NA | CATAGSSTDTQYF | TGTGCCACCGCAGGTTCTAGCACAGATACGCAGTATTTT
TRBJ1-2 | TRBV10-1 | NA | NA | CASSEEAGDYGYTF | TGCGCCAGCAGTGAGGAGGCAGGGGACTATGGCTACACCTTC
TRBJ1-2 | TRBV7-9 | NA | NA | CASSFATSGYTF | TGTGCCAGCAGCTTTGCGACAAGTGGCTACACCTTC
TRBJ2-3 | TRBV30 | NA | NA | CAWSVEDPQYF | TGTGCCTGGAGTGTAGAGGATCCGCAGTATTTT
TRBJ1-2 | TRBV5-1 | NA | TRBD1 | CASSVGQGDYGYTF | TGCGCCAGCAGCGTGGGACAGGGGGACTATGGCTACACCTTC
TRBJ1-1 | TRBV7-9 | NA | TRBD1 | CASSPDREAFF | TGTGCCAGCAGCCCGGACAGGGAGGCTTTCTTT
TRBJ2-3 | TRBV2 | NA | NA | CASSEGTVSSTDTQYF | TGTGCCAGCAGTGAAGGGACAGTAAGTAGCACAGATACGCAGTATTTT
TRBJ1-5 | TRBV19 | NA | TRBD1 | CASSPRTGINQPQHF | TGTGCCAGTAGTCCACGGACAGGGATCAATCAGCCCCAGCATTTT
TRBJ2-7 | TRBV5-4 | NA | TRBD2 | CASTPGTSGSYEQYF | TGTGCCAGCACCCCCGGGACTAGCGGGAGCTACGAGCAGTACTTC
TRBJ2-7 | TRBV18 | few | NA | CASSPQTQAEQYF | TGTGCCAGCTCACCTCAAACGCAGGCCGAGCAGTACTTC
TRBJ2-1 | TRBV5-1 | NA | TRBD1 | CASSSGQGYNEQFF | TGCGCCAGCAGCTCGGGACAGGGGTATAATGAGCAGTTCTTC
TRBJ1-3 | TRBV7-9 | once | TRBD1 | CASSQIGQASGNTIYF | TGTGCCAGCAGCCAGATTGGACAGGCCTCTGGAAACACCATATATTTT